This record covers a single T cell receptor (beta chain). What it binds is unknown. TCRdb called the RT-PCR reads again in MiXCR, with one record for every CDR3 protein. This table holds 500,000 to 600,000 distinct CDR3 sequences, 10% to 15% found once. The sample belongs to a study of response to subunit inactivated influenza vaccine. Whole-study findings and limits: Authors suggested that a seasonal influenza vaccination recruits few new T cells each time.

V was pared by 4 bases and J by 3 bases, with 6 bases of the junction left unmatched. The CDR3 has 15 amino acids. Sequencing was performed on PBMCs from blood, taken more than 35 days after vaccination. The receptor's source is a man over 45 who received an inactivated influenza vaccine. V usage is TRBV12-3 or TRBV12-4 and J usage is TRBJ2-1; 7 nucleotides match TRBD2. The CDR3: CASSSLAEHYNEQFF. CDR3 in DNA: TGTGCCAGCAGTTCCCTAGCGGAGCACTACAATGAGCAGTTCTTC.